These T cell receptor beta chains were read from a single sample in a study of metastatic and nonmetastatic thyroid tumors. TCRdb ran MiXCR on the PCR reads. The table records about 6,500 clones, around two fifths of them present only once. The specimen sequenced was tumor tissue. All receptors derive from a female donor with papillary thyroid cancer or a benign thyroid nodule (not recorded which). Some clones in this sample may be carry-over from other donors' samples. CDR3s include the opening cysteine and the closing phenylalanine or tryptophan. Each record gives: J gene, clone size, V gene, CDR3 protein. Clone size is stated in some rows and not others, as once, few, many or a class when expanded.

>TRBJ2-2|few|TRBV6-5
CASSSGQFDTGELFF
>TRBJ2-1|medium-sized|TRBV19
CASSPGTSGESISYNEQFF
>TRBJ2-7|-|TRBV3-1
CASSQDADYEQYF
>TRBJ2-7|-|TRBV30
CAWSLPDRDNGGKYF
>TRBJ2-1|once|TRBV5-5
CASSLQTGGDEQFF
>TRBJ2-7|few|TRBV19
CASSTRTGAYEQYF
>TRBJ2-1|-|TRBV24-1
CATSDQTWTSGSDQQFF
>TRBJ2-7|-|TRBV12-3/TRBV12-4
CASSRWWAVSPGIYEQYF
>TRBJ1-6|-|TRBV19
CASTTGWNSPVHF
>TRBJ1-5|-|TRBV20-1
CSARRGSSNQPQHF
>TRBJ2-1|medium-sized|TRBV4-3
CASSQGQHDNEQFF
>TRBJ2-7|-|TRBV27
CASTHPYKGEQYF
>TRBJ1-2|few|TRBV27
CASSSGGAGYTF
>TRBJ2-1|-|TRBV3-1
CASIDHGAGINNEQFF
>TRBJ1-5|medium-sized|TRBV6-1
CASRSNGGNQPQHF
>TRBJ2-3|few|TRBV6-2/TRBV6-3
CASRRGDRETDTQYF
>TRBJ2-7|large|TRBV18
CASSPETTEMTMEQYF
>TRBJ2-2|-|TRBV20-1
CSARASGSGTGELFF
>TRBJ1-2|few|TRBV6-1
CASSESRAYGYTF
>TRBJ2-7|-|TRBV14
CASSQGLSRLAVYEQYF
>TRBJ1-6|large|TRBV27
CASSPAAAGASPLHF
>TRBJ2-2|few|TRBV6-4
CASSDSGVSTGELFF
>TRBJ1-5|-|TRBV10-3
CATWPGQVNQPQHF
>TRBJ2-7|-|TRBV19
CASSSGSEQYF
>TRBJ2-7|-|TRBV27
CASDREYRYGAEQYF
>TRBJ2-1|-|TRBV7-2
CASSQFAGYGEQFF
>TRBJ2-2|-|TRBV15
CATSRVRAGWRTVELFF
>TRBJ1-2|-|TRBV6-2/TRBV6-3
CASTVRGRSGQGAVYGYTF
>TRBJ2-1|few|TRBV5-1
CASSLRRLAGEEFYNEQFF
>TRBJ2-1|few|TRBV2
CASSGSGGSYNEQFF
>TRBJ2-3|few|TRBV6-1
CASSEKSPSTQYF
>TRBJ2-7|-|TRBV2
CANLAEVSGSVNYEQYF
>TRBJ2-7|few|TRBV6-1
CASSPASGSSYEQYF
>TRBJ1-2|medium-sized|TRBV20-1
CSARDPTGTGYGYTF
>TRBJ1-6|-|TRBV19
CASSLLTGSGSPLHF
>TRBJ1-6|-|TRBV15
CATSRDGTSKGLNSPLHF
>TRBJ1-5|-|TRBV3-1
CASSQSNQPQHF
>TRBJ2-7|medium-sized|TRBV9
CASSAGTLGSNEQYF
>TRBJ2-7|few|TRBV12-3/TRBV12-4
CASSPGQGFYEQYF
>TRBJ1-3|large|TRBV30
CAWSWGNTGNTIYF
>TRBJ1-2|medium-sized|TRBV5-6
CASSIGANYGYTF
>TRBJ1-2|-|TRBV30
CAWSRGLRFSNYGYTF
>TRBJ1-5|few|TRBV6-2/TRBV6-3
CVSSSTENQPQHF
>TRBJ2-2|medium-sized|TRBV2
CASRRLAGDTGELFF
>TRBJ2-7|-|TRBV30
CAWGHKYEQYF
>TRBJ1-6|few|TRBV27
CASTYRFPGYNSPLHF
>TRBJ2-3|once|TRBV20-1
CSATASGRAGIGNTQYF
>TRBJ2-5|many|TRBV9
CASSVEAQHIETQYF
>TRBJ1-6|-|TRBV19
CASSIGGLLNSPLHF
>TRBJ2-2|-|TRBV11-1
CASSLVLLASTGELFF
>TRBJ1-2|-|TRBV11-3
CASSTRLGPNYGYTF
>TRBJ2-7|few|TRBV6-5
CASSYSGLSEQYF
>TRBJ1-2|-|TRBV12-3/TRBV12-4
CATGHPNYGYTF
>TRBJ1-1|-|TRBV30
CAWSVWGPQNTEAFF
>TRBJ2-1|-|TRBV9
CASSVVSGSNEQFF
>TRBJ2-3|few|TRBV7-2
CASSLDLRDTQYF